This passage covers 9 T cell receptor beta chains from one sample sequenced in a study of T-cell memory formation after mild COVID-19. TCRdb independently ran MiXCR on the 5' RACE reads; one entry per CDR3 protein. The table lists approximately 150,000 distinct CDR3 sequences, about 14% of them singletons, with 12% to 15% in the top ten. The sequenced material came from PBMCs or a T cell subset sorted from them (not recorded which). The receptors stem from an adult woman who had mild COVID-19 (a few samples of this study predate the infection). Cell type and time point are not known.

There are a few counts of this clonotype. This rearrangement joins TRBV20-1 to TRBJ1-5; no definite D call. Trimming took 5 bases from V and 13 from J, leaving 27 bases between them. CDR3 size: 15 residues. Germline lookup yields CDR1 DFQATT and CDR2 SNEGSKA (reference sequence). CDR3 sequence (DNA): TGCAGTGCTGGCCCGCCCGGACGGGGAAATCAGCGTCAGCATTTT. Protein: CSAGPPGRGNQRQHF.

This clonotype appeared many times. The chain is built from TRBV5-1 and TRBJ2-7, with 9 bases that match TRBD1. Germline-derived CDR1 and CDR2 are SGHRS and YFSETQ. Trimming at V came to 3 bases and at J to 6 bases, leaving 4 bases not matched to a gene. The CDR3 covers 13 residues. Here the CDR3 reads CASSWGTGIEQYF. The CDR3 DNA is TGCGCCAGCAGCTGGGGGACAGGGATCGAGCAGTACTTC. The whole variable domain, filled in from reference TRBV5-1 and TRBJ2-7, reads KAGVTQTPRYLIKTRGQQVTLSCSPISGHRSVSWYQQTPGQGLQFLFEYFSETQRNKGNFPGRFSGRQFSNSRSEMNVSTLELGDSALYLCASSWGTGIEQYFGPGTRLTVT.

V usage is TRBV2 and J usage is TRBJ2-2; the match to TRBD2 covers 7 bases. After removal of 5 bases from V and 6 bases from J, the junction contained 12 bases not matched to a gene. Germline CDR1 is SNHLY and CDR2 is FYNNEI. This CDR3 comprises 16 residues. This CDR3 is CASSITSGAFSGELFF. DNA of the CDR3: TGTGCCAGCAGTATTACCAGCGGGGCTTTCTCCGGGGAGCTGTTTTTT.

The genes are TRBV5-1 and TRBJ2-5; 8 nucleotides agree with TRBD1. CDR1 and CDR2 from the germline V gene are SGHRS and YFSETQ. The CDR3 loop spans 17 amino acids. J lost 0 bases, V lost 0 bases, and 7 bases had no gene match. CDR3 residues: CASSLVGTGRNQETQYF. CDR3 DNA: TGCGCCAGCAGCTTGGTTGGGACAGGTCGAAACCAAGAGACCCAGTACTTC.

The chain carries TRBV29-1 and TRBJ2-1; D tentatively fits TRBD1 or TRBD2 (5 bases each). V shed 8 bases and J shed 14 bases, with 13 bases lying between them. The germline CDR1 and CDR2 sequences are SQVTM and ANQGSEA. This CDR3 is 9 amino acids long. CDR3 sequence (DNA): TGCAGCTTATACCGGGACGAGTTCTTC. This translates into CSLYRDEFF.

The chain links TRBV12-3 or TRBV12-4 to TRBJ2-5; D unresolved. The CDR3 is 13 residues long. V was cut by 3 bases and J by 4 bases, with 9 bases left in between. CDR3 nucleotide sequence: TGTGCCAGCAGTTTTATAGCCGGAGAGACCCAGTACTTC. Its translation: CASSFIAGETQYF.

V is TRBV12-3 or TRBV12-4 and J is TRBJ1-2; 8 bases map to TRBD1. Germline trimming cut 2 bases from V and 3 bases from J; bases unmatched to any gene: 5. The CDR3 loop spans 15 amino acids. CDR3 region: CASSLLTGGHYGYTF. For the CDR3, the DNA is TGTGCCAGCAGTTTATTAACAGGGGGTCACTATGGCTACACCTTC.

This clonotype was seen a handful of times. The J gene is TRBJ2-5, the V gene TRBV6-2 or TRBV6-3; no reliable D call. Germline V lookup: CDR1 MNHEY, CDR2 SVGEGT. The CDR3 is made up of 11 amino acids. Trimming took off 2 bases at V and 5 bases at J, with 3 bases between the two ends. The CDR3 loop reads CASSYMETQYF. The CDR3 DNA sequence: TGTGCCAGCAGTTACATGGAGACCCAGTACTTC.

The rearrangement uses TRBV7-2 and TRBJ2-1; TRBD2 aligns across 7 bases. V shed 3 bases and J 8 bases; nucleotides not matched to a gene: 7. This CDR3 is built from 14 residues. Germline CDR1 SGHTA, CDR2 FQGNSA. Here the CDR3 DNA reads TGTGCCAGCAGCTTGGGCGGGAGCGTGGATGAGCAGTTCTTC. It encodes CASSLGGSVDEQFF.